This T cell receptor (beta chain) appears in the sequencing data of a study of human T cells and chemical hapten exposure. Overall study: It was small differences in pooled library volume that mainly caused per-sample TCR yields to vary.

Sample time point: patch test 1, 2 weeks after DPC sensitization. Treatment of the sample: therapeutic diphenylcyclopropenone sensitization with weekly scalp DPC. In TCRdb, the RACE reads were re-called with MiXCR into one record per CDR3 protein. The repertoire holds some 87,000 distinct CDR3 sequences, with 10% as singletons. Germline CDR1 reads MNHEY; CDR2 reads SVGAGI. CDR3 length equals 15 residues. The ends were cut back, 0 bases at V and 2 bases at J, with 7 bases in the middle. This TCR was recovered from a woman aged 45-65 years with alopecia areata. Some clones in this sample may be carry-over from other donors' samples. The starting material was whole blood, obtained in connection with sensitization to the hapten diphenylcyclopropenone (DPC). V is TRBV6-5 and J is TRBJ2-2; the D is unclear. Written as DNA, the CDR3 is TGTGCCAGCAGTTACTCGGGCATTAACACCGGGGAGCTGTTTTTT. Translating it yields CASSYSGINTGELFF.